The 18 T cell receptor beta chains in this list originate from one sample, sequenced in a study of blood T cell repertoires in COVID-19. Method: immunoSEQ multiplex PCR; TCRdb's copy keeps in-frame clones and lacks some. The sample shows about 48,000 clones, roughly 84% of them seen only once. Sample: peripheral blood. These receptors all come from a woman aged 55-75 years with acute or convalescent COVID-19.

The rearrangement joins TRBV5-4 to TRBJ1-1; 8 bases agree with TRBD1. CDR1 and CDR2 (germline): SGHNT, YYREEE (reference sequence). Trimming removed 10 bases from V and 5 bases from J; junction bases left unmatched: 13. CDR3 length: 14 amino acids. In nucleotides, the CDR3 is TGTGCCTACCGGGCAGGGGGCGCAGGGACTGAAGCTTTCTTT. Translated, it gives CAYRAGGAGTEAFF.

There are a few counts of this clone. The chain joins TRBV18 to TRBJ1-1; the D is unclear. Trimming removed 2 bases at V and 1 base at J, with 5 bases between. Germline lookup yields CDR1 KGHSH and CDR2 LQKENI. This CDR3 spans 13 amino acids. CDR3 sequence (DNA): TGTGCCAGCTCACCAAACGGGAACACTGAAGCTTTCTTT. This gives the protein CASSPNGNTEAFF.

V gene TRBV11-3 combines with J gene TRBJ2-7; possibly TRBD1 for D (6 bases). Trimming pared 4 bases from V and 6 bases from J, leaving 10 bases between. Germline V CDR1 and CDR2: SGHNT, YENEEA. The CDR3 runs to 12 residues. The CDR3 region has the DNA TGTGCCAGCAGCTCCAGGGGTGGCGAGCAGTACTTC. Translated, it gives CASSSRGGEQYF.

J is TRBJ2-5 and V is TRBV19; 11 nucleotides line up with TRBD2. This CDR3 contains 16 residues. Germline lookup yields CDR1 LNHDA and CDR2 SQIVND (reference sequence). The trim removed 6 bases at V and 4 bases at J, leaving 10 bases unmatched. For the CDR3, the DNA is TGTGCCAGTAGAGATGGGGGCCTAGCGGGAGGAGAGACCCAGTACTTC. Its protein product is CASRDGGLAGGETQYF.

This chain links TRBV29-1 with TRBJ2-1, with 8 bases that match TRBD2. Germline V CDR1 and CDR2: SQVTM, ANQGSEA. V trimming: 6 bases; J trimming: 10 bases; junction bases outside the gene matches: 11. This CDR3 spans 13 amino acids. The CDR3 coding sequence is TGCAGCGTACCGGGACTAGTCGCTTCGGAGCAGTTCTTC. This sequence encodes CSVPGLVASEQFF.

Sample share makes this clone medium-sized (0.01 to 0.1%). V usage is TRBV12-3 or TRBV12-4 and J usage is TRBJ1-5, with 8 nucleotides matching TRBD1. This CDR3 region has 12 residues. Trimming removed 6 bases from V and 5 bases from J; junction bases left unmatched: 0. CDR3 residues: CASSRGHQPQHF. The CDR3 coding sequence is TGTGCCAGCAGCAGGGGGCATCAGCCCCAGCATTTT.

CDR3 nucleotides: TGTGCCAGCAGTTTATGGGCTGCCCTGTCCGGGGAGCTGTTTTTT. This sequence encodes CASSLWAALSGELFF. V gene TRBV27 combines with J gene TRBJ2-2; D is unresolved. The V end was cut by 1 base, the J end by 6 bases, with 12 bases between. Looked up from germline, CDR1 is MNHEY and CDR2 is SMNVEV (reference sequence). The CDR3 contains 15 residues.

A single count supports this clone. The chain has TRBV7-8 and TRBJ1-6, with TRBD1 matching 7 bases. V was pared by 1 base and J by 8 bases, with 5 bases of the junction left unmatched. The CDR3 spans 15 residues. Germline CDR1 reads SGHVS; CDR2 reads FQNEAQ. The CDR3, as DNA: TGTGCCAGCAGCTTAGATCCCAGGGGGGATTCACCCCTCCACTTT. This encodes CASSLDPRGDSPLHF.

The CDR3 reads CASSEGLAGGNEQFF. CDR3 sequence (DNA): TGCGCCAGCAGCGAGGGACTAGCGGGAGGAAATGAGCAGTTCTTC. This chain connects TRBV10-2 to TRBJ2-1; 15 bases fit TRBD2. Germline V gene lookup returns CDR1 WSHSY and CDR2 SAAADI. The CDR3 totals 15 residues. V gave up 6 bases and J gave up 7 bases; unmatched junction bases: 4.

The chain is built from TRBV6-5 and TRBJ1-1; D gene uncertain. Trimming removed 6 bases from V and 3 bases from J, with 17 bases in between. From germline, CDR1 is MNHEY and CDR2 SVGAGI. The CDR3 extends over 15 amino acids. This CDR3 reads CASRTYTPADTEAFF. The DNA of the CDR3 is TGTGCCAGCAGAACCTACACCCCGGCGGACACTGAAGCTTTCTTT.

This clone was observed a single time. The V call is TRBV5-1, the J call TRBJ2-7, with a possible D match to TRBD1 (6 bases). Germline-derived CDR1 and CDR2 are SGHRS and YFSETQ. The CDR3 spans 14 residues. V gave up 4 bases and J gave up 1 base, with 12 bases separating them. The DNA for the CDR3 is TGCGCCAGCAGCGAGACAGGTATTTCCTACGAGCAGTACTTC. Translating gives CASSETGISYEQYF.

The chain recombines TRBV24-1 with TRBJ2-3, with TRBD2 identical over 15 bases. The CDR3 consists of 17 residues. The trim removed 4 bases at V and 5 bases at J, leaving 6 bases unmatched. CDR1 is KGHDR, CDR2 SFDVKD, per germline. CDR3 residues: CATSDPGTSGGRDTQYF. CDR3 coding DNA: TGTGCCACCAGTGACCCGGGGACTAGCGGGGGGAGAGATACGCAGTATTTT.

The gene calls are TRBV7-9 and TRBJ2-1; 10 bases align to TRBD2. The CDR3 is made up of 15 amino acids. J lost 2 bases, V lost 8 bases, and 6 bases had no gene match. CDR1 SEHNR and CDR2 FQNEAQ come from the germline V gene (reference sequence). CDR3 coding DNA: TGTGCCAGCGCGGGAGCGGGAGGGACCTACAATGAGCAGTTCTTC. This encodes CASAGAGGTYNEQFF.

The chain has TRBV11-3 and TRBJ2-1, with TRBD2 matching 8 bases. Looked up from germline, CDR1 is SGHNT and CDR2 is YENEEA. V shed 5 bases, J shed 7 bases, and the junction held 4 bases outside the gene matches. This CDR3 is 13 amino acids long. The CDR3 loop is CASSRGGGNEQFF. For the CDR3, the DNA is TGTGCCAGCAGCCGGGGGGGTGGGAATGAGCAGTTCTTC.

The rearrangement joins TRBV6-6 to TRBJ2-2; 9 bases are shared with TRBD2. Germline CDR1 MNHNY, CDR2 SVGAGI (reference sequence). J lost 1 base, V lost 10 bases, and 7 bases had no gene match. The CDR3 runs 15 residues. The CDR3 DNA sequence: TGTGCCACCCAGAGACTAGCGGTGAACACCGGGGAGCTGTTTTTT. It specifies CATQRLAVNTGELFF.

The chain employs TRBV21-1 and TRBJ2-7; the D segment call TRBD1 is taken from the table without a DNA check. TRBV21-1 is annotated as a pseudogene. The CDR3 sequence is 16 residues long. This CDR3 is CASSNEDREITYEQYF. The CDR3 nucleotides are TGTGCCAGCAGCAACGAGGACAGGGAAATTACCTACGAGCAGTACTTC.

The CDR3 is CASSPGGRQSIQYF. DNA of the CDR3: TGTGCCAGCAGCCCAGGGGGGAGGCAGAGCATTCAGTACTTC. The chain recombines TRBV7-2 with TRBJ2-4, with D maybe TRBD1 (7 bases). Germline lookup yields CDR1 SGHTA and CDR2 FQGNSA. V was pared by 5 bases and J by 9 bases, with 17 bases between. This CDR3 comprises 14 residues.

This clone was seen once. The chain uses TRBV6-5 and TRBJ1-2, with D unclear. Trimming shortened V by 4 bases and J by 5 bases, and 8 bases separated the two germline ends. This CDR3 contains 12 residues. Germline CDR1 and CDR2: MNHEY and SVGAGI. CDR3 DNA: TGTGCCAGCAGTTCGAGGGTTTATGGCTACACCTTC. Its translation is CASSSRVYGYTF.